This entry lists 31 T cell receptor beta chains sequenced from one sample in a study of metastatic and nonmetastatic thyroid tumors. Treatment of any kind had been given to no patient before thyroid surgery. MiXCR was used by TCRdb to re-call the PCR reads. Of tens of thousands of clones listed, 16% were seen once; the top ten hold around 9%. The specimen was blood. The receptors originated from a male donor with papillary thyroid cancer or a benign thyroid nodule (not recorded which). Some clones in this sample may be carry-over from other donors' samples.

This clone showed up just a few times. The chain links TRBV4-2 to TRBJ2-5, with 7 bases that match TRBD2. This CDR3 contains 16 residues. CDR1 is LGHNA, CDR2 YNFKEQ, per germline. V was clipped by 0 bases and J by 6 bases; unmatched bases: 10. The CDR3 spells CASSQDLTGGLQTQYF. The CDR3 region has the DNA TGTGCCAGCAGCCAAGATTTAACGGGGGGTCTTCAGACCCAGTACTTC.

This clone appeared many times. The chain links TRBV11-2 to TRBJ2-2, with D hard to call. The CDR3 has 15 amino acids. Germline assignment: CDR1 SGHAT and CDR2 FQNNGV. V lost 6 bases and J lost 1, with 12 bases in between. The CDR3, as DNA: TGTGCCAGCAGGGGTGGGCCGAAGAACACCGGGGAGCTGTTTTTT. Its protein is CASRGGPKNTGELFF.

This clone was recorded at least ten times. This CDR3 is also generated by other DNA sequences in the sample. The rearrangement joins TRBV10-3 to TRBJ2-1, with 7 nucleotides matching TRBD2. The V gene's germline CDR1 is ENHRY and CDR2 SYGVKD. The junction had 6 bases not matched to a gene; V was cut back by 10 bases and J by 0 bases. CDR3 size: 14 residues. CDR3 loop: CATRAGSSYNEQFF. CDR3 sequence (DNA): TGTGCCACCCGAGCGGGATCCTCCTACAATGAGCAGTTCTTC.

The chain is built from TRBV5-1 and TRBJ2-2; 9 positions agree with TRBD2. CDR3 size: 16 residues. Losses at the gene ends were 0 bases for V and 5 bases for J; bases not matched to a gene: 5. Germline CDR1 SGHRS, CDR2 YFSETQ. The CDR3 nucleotides read TGCGCCAGCAGCTTGGCACCGGCGGGGGGGACCGGGGAGCTGTTTTTT. The encoded protein is CASSLAPAGGTGELFF.

Concerning this clone: A read error is possible here, since a much larger clone lies one base away. The chain uses TRBV4-2 and TRBJ2-3, with a weak D call TRBD2 (5 bases). The CDR3 totals 14 residues. Trimming removed 0 bases at V and 4 bases at J, with 8 bases between. CDR1 and CDR2 from the germline V gene are LGHNA and YNFKEQ. The chain's CDR3 is CASSQEVGADTQYF. DNA for the CDR3: TGTGCCAGCAGCCAAGAGGTGGGAGCAGATACGCAGTATTTT.

This clone was seen ten or more times. The V call is TRBV5-1, the J call TRBJ1-6; D is unresolved. Germline V gene sequence: CDR1 SGHRS, CDR2 YFSETQ. CDR3 size: 16 residues. V was shortened by 4 bases and J by 7 bases, with 18 bases between the two germline ends. CDR3: CASSPELTIPNSPLHF. CDR3 DNA: TGCGCCAGCAGCCCAGAGCTCACAATTCCCAATTCACCCCTCCACTTT.

With regard to this clone: A read error may explain this, as a much larger clone is one base away. The chain carries TRBV24-1 and TRBJ2-3; D is unresolved. V shed 9 bases and J shed 5 bases, with 17 bases lying between them. The CDR3 has 14 residues. Per the germline V gene, CDR1 is KGHDR and CDR2 is SFDVKD. The CDR3 DNA reads TGTGCCACCGGGTTTTCTGGGGAACGAGATACGCAGTATTTT. It specifies CATGFSGERDTQYF.

The chain recombines TRBV18 with TRBJ2-1; TRBD2 aligns across 9 bases. Trimming cost V 0 bases and J 6 bases; bases outside gene matches: 6. The CDR3 extends over 16 amino acids. CDR1 KGHSH and CDR2 LQKENI come from the germline V gene. This CDR3 reads CASSPPRASGTNEQFF. In nucleotides, the CDR3 is TGTGCCAGCTCACCACCGAGGGCTAGCGGGACCAATGAGCAGTTCTTC.

The table lists this clone with a few counts. The chain carries TRBV19 and TRBJ2-7, with 10 bases identical to TRBD2. V was clipped by 3 bases and J by 1 base; unmatched bases: 3. Per the germline V gene, CDR1 is LNHDA and CDR2 is SQIVND (reference sequence). There are 15 residues in the CDR3. The CDR3 nucleotides are TGTGCCAGTAGTATCGCTAGCGGGAGATCCTACGAGCAGTACTTC. It yields the protein CASSIASGRSYEQYF.

This clone was counted many times. An end of the junction differs from the germline gene, which may be a read error. In DNA, the CDR3 is TGCAGTGCTCGAGATCCGGCTAGCGGGAGAGTACTGGAGACCCAGTACTTC. Amino acids: CSARDPASGRVLETQYF. The J gene is TRBJ2-5, the V gene TRBV20-1, with 10 bases that match TRBD2. From germline, CDR1 is DFQATT and CDR2 SNEGSKA (reference sequence). This CDR3 is 17 amino acids long.

Ten or more counts support this clone. The V and J genes are TRBV5-1 and TRBJ1-4; D call uncertain. The germline CDR1 and CDR2 sequences are SGHRS and YFSETQ. CDR3 length: 16 amino acids. V lost 4 bases and J lost 3, with 16 bases in between. The CDR3 DNA reads TGCGCCAGCAGCAAGGGTTCCAATAGAGCTAATGAAAAACTGTTTTTT. It encodes CASSKGSNRANEKLFF.

This clone was seen ten or more times. V is TRBV2 and J is TRBJ2-7; D unresolved. V was pared by 6 bases and J by 7 bases, with 13 bases between. CDR3 size: 12 residues. Germline V CDR1 and CDR2: SNHLY, FYNNEI. In DNA form, the CDR3 reads TGTGCCAGCAGAGCTCAAGGTCCGGAGCAGTACTTC. Its translation: CASRAQGPEQYF.

This clone appeared many times. The chain has TRBV20-1 and TRBJ1-1; 7 bases match TRBD1. This CDR3 contains 15 residues. V was clipped by 0 bases and J by 0 bases; unmatched bases: 4. In germline, CDR1 is DFQATT, CDR2 SNEGSKA (reference sequence). CDR3 DNA: TGCAGTGCTAGAGATGAGGACAGGTTGAACACTGAAGCTTTCTTT. This codes for CSARDEDRLNTEAFF.

This clone was seen only a few times. V and J are TRBV28 and TRBJ2-7, with 8 bases lining up with TRBD1. Germline V CDR1 and CDR2: MDHEN, SYDVKM. The CDR3 runs 13 residues. Unmatched junction bases numbered 6, after V lost 8 bases and J lost 3 bases. CDR3: CASRRQGIYEQYF. CDR3 in DNA: TGTGCCAGCCGCAGACAGGGGATCTACGAGCAGTACTTC.

In this sample, this clone turned up many times. The CDR3 here is CATSDLQETQYF. The CDR3, as DNA: TGTGCCACCAGTGATTTGCAAGAGACCCAGTACTTC. The gene calls are TRBV24-1 and TRBJ2-5; D is unresolved. Germline V gene sequence: CDR1 KGHDR, CDR2 SFDVKD. The V and J ends lost 0 bases and 2 bases respectively, with 0 bases between them. The CDR3 sequence is 12 residues long.

This clone was seen ten or more times. J is TRBJ2-5 and V is TRBV9, with D uncertain. CDR1 is SGDLS and CDR2 is YYNGEE in the germline V gene. This CDR3 is 13 amino acids long. With 0 bases removed from V and 0 bases from J, the gap between germline ends came to 3 bases. CDR3 DNA sequence: TGTGCCAGCAGCGTAGGAGACCAAGAGACCCAGTACTTC. Translated: CASSVGDQETQYF.

On this clone: A much larger clone sits a single nucleotide away, making a read error possible. This chain uses TRBV7-3 with TRBJ2-3, with TRBD2 matching 9 bases. The CDR3 is made up of 16 amino acids. The germline gives CDR1 SGHTA, CDR2 FQGTGA. The CDR3 DNA reads TGTACCAGCAGCTCCCAGGGAGCGGGGGGCCGGGATACGCAGTATTTT. This gives the protein CTSSSQGAGGRDTQYF.

J is TRBJ2-6 and V is TRBV6-1; D is uncertain. CDR3 length equals 15 residues. V shed 5 bases and J shed 15 bases, with 23 bases lying between them. CDR1 is MNHNS and CDR2 is SASEGT in the germline V gene. The CDR3 sequence is CASSSLSSVANSLTF. The CDR3 DNA is TGTGCCAGCAGTTCGCTGAGCTCTGTGGCCAACTCCCTGACTTTC.

Turning to this clone: This may arise from a read error, as a much more abundant clone is one base away. The chain joins TRBV29-1 to TRBJ2-1; 15 nucleotides line up with TRBD2. The CDR3 contains 13 residues. CDR1 SQVTM and CDR2 ANQGSEA come from the germline V gene. The CDR3 loop is CIVGLAGGMEQFF. In DNA form, the CDR3 reads TGCATCGTAGGACTAGCGGGAGGGATGGAGCAGTTCTTC.

This clone was detected only a few times. The junction differs from germline at one of its ends, possibly a read error. The CDR3 loop reads CASSYLETGELLF. The CDR3 coding sequence is TGTGCCAGCAGTTACTTGGAGACCGGGGAGCTGCTTTTT. This chain uses TRBV6-2 or TRBV6-3 with TRBJ2-2; D perhaps matches TRBD2 (5 bases). Germline CDR1 MNHEY, CDR2 SVGEGT. The CDR3 length is 13 residues.

The sample holds a few counts of this clone. A junction boundary mismatches the germline segment, possibly from a read error. This sequence joins TRBV27 and TRBJ2-1; 9 nucleotides align to TRBD1. CDR1 is MNHEY, CDR2 SMNVEV, per germline (reference sequence). This CDR3 region has 16 residues. CDR3 amino acids: CAISSPGQGNYNEQFF. DNA for the CDR3: TGTGCCATCAGTTCTCCGGGACAGGGTAATTACAATGAGCAGTTCTTC.

The chain uses TRBV28 and TRBJ2-7; TRBD1 aligns across 10 bases. The ends lost 8 bases at V and 9 bases at J; junction bases unmatched: 10. This CDR3 contains 13 residues. CDR1 is MDHEN and CDR2 is SYDVKM in the germline V gene. CDR3 DNA sequence: TGTGCCAGCTGGGGGACAGGGGAGGGAGTGCAGTACTTC. It yields the protein CASWGTGEGVQYF.

In this sample, this clone turned up many times. The gene calls are TRBV5-1 and TRBJ2-1; D gene uncertain. The CDR3 covers 13 residues. V was cut by 4 bases and J by 5 bases, with 10 bases left in between. Germline CDR1 and CDR2: SGHRS and YFSETQ. The CDR3 sequence is CASSPTINNEQFF. In DNA, the CDR3 is TGCGCCAGCAGCCCCACTATAAACAATGAGCAGTTCTTC.

This clone was observed many times. The chain carries TRBV2 and TRBJ1-1, with 7 bases that match TRBD1. V was clipped by 7 bases and J by 1 base; unmatched bases: 3. This CDR3 is built from 13 residues. Germline CDR1 is SNHLY and CDR2 is FYNNEI. CDR3 region: CASTGTANTEAFF. In nucleotides, the CDR3 is TGTGCCAGCACCGGGACAGCGAACACTGAAGCTTTCTTT.

This clone was recorded once. Lacking the conserved final phenylalanine or tryptophan, this CDR3 likely reflects a read error. The rearrangement links TRBV5-5 to TRBJ2-1; D is perhaps TRBD2 (5 bases). The CDR3 has 15 amino acids. Germline lookup yields CDR1 SGHKS and CDR2 YYEKEE (reference sequence). Trimming cost V 1 base and J 0 bases, with 8 bases left between them. This CDR3 reads CASSLRRSSYNEQFI. In DNA, the CDR3 is TGTGCCAGCAGCTTGAGGAGGAGCTCCTACAATGAGCAGTTCATC.

This clone has a single count. The rearrangement uses TRBV7-8 and TRBJ2-7, with D possibly being TRBD1 (6 bases). CDR1 and CDR2 from the germline V gene are SGHVS and FQNEAQ. The CDR3 covers 18 residues. V gave up 5 bases and J gave up 0 bases, with 23 bases separating them. The CDR3 nucleotides read TGTGCCAGCAGCCCCTCCTCGACCCGGGACACCAGCTCCTACGAGCAGTACTTC. Amino acids: CASSPSSTRDTSSYEQYF.

The table lists this clone with many counts. This chain links TRBV6-1 with TRBJ2-7; 8 bases agree with TRBD1. The CDR3 spans 15 residues. The germline V gene has CDR1 MNHNS and CDR2 SASEGT. Trimming at V came to 6 bases and at J to 3 bases, leaving 10 bases not matched to a gene. Written as DNA, the CDR3 is TGTGCCAGCAGGGCAAATAGGGACAGGATCTACGAGCAGTACTTC. Protein product: CASRANRDRIYEQYF.

The V call is TRBV2, the J call TRBJ2-7, with D possibly being TRBD2 (6 bases). The CDR3 is 14 amino acids. Trimming removed 2 bases at V and 7 bases at J, with 15 bases between. CDR1 is SNHLY and CDR2 is FYNNEI in the germline V gene. CDR3: CASSETKGGQEQYF. CDR3 DNA: TGTGCCAGCAGTGAAACCAAGGGAGGCCAGGAGCAGTACTTC.

This clone was observed many times. The CDR3 here is CATSRRGRDSEQFF. In DNA, the CDR3 is TGTGCCACCAGTCGGCGCGGGAGGGACAGTGAGCAGTTCTTC. The genes are TRBV24-1 and TRBJ2-1, with TRBD2 matching 9 bases. Per germline, CDR1 KGHDR and CDR2 SFDVKD. J gave up 9 bases and V 6 bases, and 8 bases lay outside the gene matches. This CDR3 has 14 residues.

This clone was observed a handful of times. A read error may explain this, as a much larger clone is one base away. The rearrangement joins TRBV25-1 to TRBJ2-5; D ambiguous. The ends were cut back, 5 bases at V and 9 bases at J, with 13 bases in the middle. Germline CDR1 and CDR2: MGHDK and SYGVNS. The CDR3 has 12 residues. As DNA, the CDR3 is TGTGCCAGCAGTTGGGGTCCTCGGGCCCAGTACTTC. Translating it yields CASSWGPRAQYF.

This clone was seen repeatedly, ten times or more. The chain employs TRBV20-1 and TRBJ2-1; 13 nucleotides align to TRBD2. Losses at the gene ends were 2 bases for V and 3 bases for J; bases not matched to a gene: 1. Germline lookup yields CDR1 DFQATT and CDR2 SNEGSKA (reference sequence). The CDR3 runs to 15 residues. Written as DNA, the CDR3 is TGCAGTGCTAGACGGACTAGCGGGGGCTACAATGAGCAGTTCTTC. This codes for CSARRTSGGYNEQFF.